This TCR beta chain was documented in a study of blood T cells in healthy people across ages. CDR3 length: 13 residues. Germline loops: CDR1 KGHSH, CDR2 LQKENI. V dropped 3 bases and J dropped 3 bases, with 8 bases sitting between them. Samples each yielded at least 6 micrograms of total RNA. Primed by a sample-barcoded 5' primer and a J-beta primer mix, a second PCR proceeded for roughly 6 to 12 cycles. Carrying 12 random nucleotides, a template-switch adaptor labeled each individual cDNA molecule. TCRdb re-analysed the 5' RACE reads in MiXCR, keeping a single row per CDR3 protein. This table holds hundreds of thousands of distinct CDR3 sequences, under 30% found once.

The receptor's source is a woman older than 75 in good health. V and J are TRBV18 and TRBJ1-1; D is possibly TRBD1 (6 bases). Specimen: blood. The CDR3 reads CASSPDSYTEAFF. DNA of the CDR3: TGTGCCAGCTCACCGGACAGCTACACTGAAGCTTTCTTT.